This note documents a single T cell receptor (beta chain) sequence. In this sample, this clonotype turned up a few times. This receptor's antigen is unknown. No base-level quality is on record; no much larger clone is a single base apart. The library was built by means of PCR. The sequencer listed for this sample is Illumina HiSeq 2500. To reduce PCR and sequencing biases, unique molecular identifiers were built into the TCR beta cDNA libraries. Some 500,000 cDNA molecules were obtained for every 1 to 10 million input T cells, so each molecule roughly corresponded to one T cell. Patient libraries were prepared and sequenced with the same protocol used for the earlier healthy control dataset. Within a given batch, samples were prepared together, multiplexed and sequenced on the same HiSeq lane. The source study handled its data this way. Raw barcoded reads were processed with MIGEC, and single-read molecular identifier groups were discarded before consensus assembly and CDR3 extraction. Clonotype tables were post-analysed with VDJtools, and diversity was normalized by down-sampling all datasets to the smallest sample size. Repertoire overlap clustering matched CDR3 amino acid but not nucleotide sequences to correct batch-related cross-sample contamination. TCRdb applied fastp at Q25 and MiXCR to the public reads, then kept only in-frame beta chains. Here each entry gathers all rows of one CDR3 protein and keeps the most common genes and DNA. The authors' filters were not applied to this entry. A total of roughly 150,000 distinct CDR3 sequences appear in this sample, approximately 35% of them only once. Together, the top ten hold 25% to 35% of the sample.

This record comes from a study of post-analysis software for immune sequencing data (dated by TCRdb to between 2015 and 2016). About the investigation overall: Disease courses on record covered relapsing-remitting, secondary progressive and progressive-relapsing multiple sclerosis, though some patients had no subtype annotation. The multiple sclerosis patient repertoires were compared with ten to eleven previously published healthy control repertoires from donors aged about 6 to 28 years. A subset of samples was prepared in parallel using single-end sample barcoding, then pooled and co-amplified after Illumina adapter ligation.

CDR1 and CDR2 (SGHAT, FQNNGV) derive from the germline V gene. At the junction V is shortened by 4 bases and J by 7 bases, with 8 bases in between. Including cysteine and phenylalanine, the CDR3 has 12 amino acids. Of all the DNA, just the CDR3 is kept, 36 bases in frame from base 1. According to the study, the label for this sample's time point signals: second blood draw from one MS patient after hematopoietic stem cell transplantation. To demonstrate the VDJtools post-analysis software, TCR beta repertoires were profiled from the peripheral blood of more than 10 young patients with multiple sclerosis. Multiple sclerosis patients were children and adolescents aged 6 to 15 years. The paper as a whole reports these results and caveats: Compared with controls, multiple sclerosis patients had significantly lower normalized Chao1 diversity, a finding suggesting substantial peripheral T-cell clonal expansion. The multiple sclerosis patient group was slightly younger than the control group. Direct clustering with F measure revealed strong co-clustering of samples prepared in the same batch, which led to a batch-effect correction. Significantly higher frequencies in patients than in controls were found for several TRBV segments, including TRBV5-6, TRBV5-1 and TRBV20-1.

Source: blood, taken after autologous hematopoietic stem cell transplantation. The chain is encoded by TRBV11-2 joined to TRBJ2-1; the D gene is perhaps TRBD2, on 5 matching bases. The sequence came from a girl under 18 with multiple sclerosis. Donor details come from another sample of the same person, matched by shared clones. The sequence in DNA is TGTGCCAGCAGCTCAGCGGTGAATGAGCAGTTCTTC. Its translation is CASSSAVNEQFF. Where the CDR3 stops, the reference TRBV11-2 and TRBJ2-1 genes take over; the full variable domain is EAGVAQSPRYKIIEKRQSVAFWCNPISGHATLYWYQQILGQGPKLLIQFQNNGVVDDSQLPKDRFSAERLKGVDSTLKIQPAKLEDSAVYLCASSSAVNEQFFGPGTRLTVL.